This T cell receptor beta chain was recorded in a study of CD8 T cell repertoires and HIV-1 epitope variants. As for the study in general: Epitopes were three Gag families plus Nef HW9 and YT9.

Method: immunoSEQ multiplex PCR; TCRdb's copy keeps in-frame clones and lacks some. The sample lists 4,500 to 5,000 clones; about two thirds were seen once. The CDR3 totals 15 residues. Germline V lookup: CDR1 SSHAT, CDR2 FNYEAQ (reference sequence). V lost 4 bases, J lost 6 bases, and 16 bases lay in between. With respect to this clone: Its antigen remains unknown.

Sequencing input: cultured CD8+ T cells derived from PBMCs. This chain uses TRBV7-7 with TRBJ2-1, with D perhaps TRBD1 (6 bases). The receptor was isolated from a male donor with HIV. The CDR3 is CASSSGTSLGNEQFF. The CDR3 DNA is TGTGCCAGCAGCTCCGGGACATCACTCGGCAATGAGCAGTTCTTC.